This T cell receptor beta chain was recovered during a study of regulatory T cells in long-lasting Graves disease. Overall study findings and caveats: Under persistent disease, TRBV28, TRBJ1-2 and TRBJ2-5 were used preferentially.

Trimming removed 3 bases from V and 2 bases from J; junction bases left unmatched: 3. This CDR3 comprises 16 residues. Sequencing libraries for TCR beta were prepared with iRepertoire HTBI primers and Arm-PCR of CDR3 regions. TCRdb redid the calling of the multiplex PCR reads with MiXCR, one entry per CDR3 protein. The repertoire holds over 500,000 distinct CDR3 sequences, with around 15% as singletons. This clonotype was observed at least ten times. The target antigen is unknown. Time point given: newly diagnosed GD, antithyroid drugs for less than 3 months. Making the TCR library involved RNA that had been extracted from PBMCs. These sequences were also reported in another study, on T cells in Graves' hyperthyroidism and ophthalmopathy. According to that study: The patients, who ranged from 18 to 65 in age, presented with newly diagnosed hyperthyroidism lasting under 2 months.

This receptor was obtained from a woman aged 30 to 39 with Graves disease. The input for sequencing was peripheral blood mononuclear cells (PBMCs), taken at new diagnosis, from a patient treated with antithyroid drugs. The V call is TRBV12-3 or TRBV12-4, the J call TRBJ1-3; TRBD1 matches 11 bases. CDR3 sequence: CASSFGTGGPGNTIYF. The CDR3 bases are TGTGCCAGCAGTTTCGGGACAGGGGGACCTGGAAACACCATATATTTT.